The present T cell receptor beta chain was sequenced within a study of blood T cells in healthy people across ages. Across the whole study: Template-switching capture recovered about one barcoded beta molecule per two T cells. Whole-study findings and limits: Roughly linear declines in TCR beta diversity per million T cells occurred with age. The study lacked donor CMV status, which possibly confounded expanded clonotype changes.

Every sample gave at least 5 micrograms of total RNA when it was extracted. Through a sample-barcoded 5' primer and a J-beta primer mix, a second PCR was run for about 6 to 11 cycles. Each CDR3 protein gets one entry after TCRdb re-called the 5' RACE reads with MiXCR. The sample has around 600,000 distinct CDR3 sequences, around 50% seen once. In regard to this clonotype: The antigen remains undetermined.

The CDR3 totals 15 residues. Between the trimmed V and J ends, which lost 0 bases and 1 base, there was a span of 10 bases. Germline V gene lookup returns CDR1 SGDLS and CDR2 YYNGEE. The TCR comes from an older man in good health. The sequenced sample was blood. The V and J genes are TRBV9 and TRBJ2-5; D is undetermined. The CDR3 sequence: CASSVVVEIQETQYF. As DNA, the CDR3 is TGTGCCAGCAGCGTAGTGGTAGAGATCCAAGAGACCCAGTACTTC. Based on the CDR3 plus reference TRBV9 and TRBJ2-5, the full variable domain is DSGVTQTPKHLITATGQRVTLRCSPRSGDLSVYWYQQSLDQGLQFLIQYYNGEERAKGNILERFSAQQFPDLHSELNLSSLELGDSALYFCASSVVVEIQETQYFGPGTRLLVL.